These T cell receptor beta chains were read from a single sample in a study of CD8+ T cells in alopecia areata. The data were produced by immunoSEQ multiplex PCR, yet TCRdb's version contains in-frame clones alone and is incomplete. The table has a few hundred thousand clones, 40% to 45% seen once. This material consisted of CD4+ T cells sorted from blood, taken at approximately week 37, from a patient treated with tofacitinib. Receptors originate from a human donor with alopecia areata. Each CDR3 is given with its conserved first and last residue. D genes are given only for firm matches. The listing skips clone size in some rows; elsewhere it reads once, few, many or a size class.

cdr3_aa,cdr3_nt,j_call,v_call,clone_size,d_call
CAISVDSNYEQYF,TGTGCCATCAGCGTGGACTCGAACTACGAGCAGTACTTC,TRBJ2-7,TRBV10-3,NA,NA
CASSPAGAYGYTF,TGTGCCAGCAGCCCCGCAGGGGCCTATGGCTACACCTTC,TRBJ1-2,TRBV28,NA,NA
CASSLGQQETQYF,TGTGCCAGCAGCTTAGGGCAACAAGAGACCCAGTACTTC,TRBJ2-5,TRBV7-8,NA,NA
CASSPRGARDGNQPQHF,TGTGCCAGCAGCCCTAGGGGAGCGAGGGATGGCAATCAGCCCCAGCATTTT,TRBJ1-5,TRBV7-8,few,NA
CAWARLAGFTEQYF,TGTGCCTGGGCCAGACTAGCGGGATTCACCGAGCAGTACTTC,TRBJ2-7,TRBV30,NA,TRBD2
CSVAVIAGGVASYNEQFF,TGCAGCGTTGCCGTAATAGCGGGAGGTGTAGCCTCCTACAATGAGCAGTTCTTC,TRBJ2-1,TRBV29-1,NA,TRBD2
CASSQPGGGFYEQYF,TGTGCCAGCAGCCAACCTGGGGGGGGTTTCTACGAGCAGTACTTC,TRBJ2-7,TRBV14,few,TRBD2
CASSLYRGVQPQHF,TGTGCCAGCAGTTTATATAGGGGGGTCCAGCCCCAGCATTTT,TRBJ1-5,TRBV27,NA,NA
CATPPRNGELFF,TGTGCCACCCCGCCTCGGAACGGGGAGCTGTTTTTT,TRBJ2-2,TRBV7-9,NA,NA
CASSLPRDHPLGEQFF,TGTGCCAGCAGCCTCCCTCGGGACCACCCTTTAGGTGAGCAGTTCTTC,TRBJ2-1,TRBV5-4,many,NA
CSARTTIQNTKQFF,TGCAGCGCCAGGACCACGATTCAGAATACTAAGCAGTTCTTC,TRBJ2-1,TRBV29-1,NA,NA
CAWTPRSGQPQHF,TGTGCCTGGACACCCCGTAGCGGGCAGCCCCAGCATTTT,TRBJ1-5,TRBV30,NA,NA
CASSLRGRGTGELFF,TGTGCCAGCAGCCTCCGTGGTAGGGGCACCGGGGAGCTGTTTTTT,TRBJ2-2,TRBV11-2,few,NA
CASSQGDNNEQFF,TGCGCCAGCAGCCAAGGGGACAACAATGAGCAGTTCTTC,TRBJ2-1,TRBV4-3,NA,NA
CASSINRGQNYGYTF,TGTGCCAGCAGTATCAACAGGGGGCAGAACTATGGCTACACCTTC,TRBJ1-2,TRBV6-5,few,TRBD1
CASSPTGSTGELFF,TGTGCCAGCAGCCCGACAGGTTCCACCGGGGAGCTGTTTTTT,TRBJ2-2,TRBV6-5,NA,NA
CASSPLGKNTEAFF,TGTGCCAGCTCACCACTGGGGAAGAACACTGAAGCTTTCTTT,TRBJ1-1,TRBV18,NA,NA
CATSSPREMEDTQYF,TGTGCCACCAGCAGCCCCCGGGAGATGGAAGATACGCAGTATTTT,TRBJ2-3,TRBV15,few,NA
CASSPRRAGASGANVLTF,TGCGCCAGCAGCCCGCGGAGAGCGGGAGCGTCTGGGGCCAACGTCCTGACTTTC,TRBJ2-6,TRBV4-3,few,TRBD2
CASSNRGGYTQYF,TGTGCCAGCAGTAACAGGGGTGGATATACGCAGTATTTT,TRBJ2-3,TRBV6-5,NA,TRBD1
CASSRQPNEKLFF,TGCGCCAGCAGCCGACAGCCCAATGAAAAACTGTTTTTT,TRBJ1-4,TRBV4-1,few,NA